This entry is about one T cell receptor (beta chain). Its antigen is currently not known. The sample holds no much larger clone one base away, and base qualities are not on file. The germline V gene (reference sequence) sets CDR1 to SSHAT and CDR2 to FNYEAQ. V has 1 base trimmed and J has 3 bases trimmed; junction bases matching no gene number 3. Counted from cysteine to phenylalanine, this CDR3 has 16 amino acids. The kept DNA is CDR3 alone, 48 bases in frame from the first base. According to the study, the label for this sample's time point signals: baseline before first vaccination. Explained via the paper, the treatment or condition label denotes: meningococcal conjugate vaccine given as trial control. Vaccinee samples came from UK trials COV001 and COV002, including a single-blind randomized controlled phase 2/3 trial of AZD1222 (ChAdOx1 nCoV-19) in healthy adults. For TCRbeta chain sequencing, PBMC samples from trial participants were taken at day 0 and at day 28 after the second dose.

The sample comes from a study of T cell responses to AZD1222 COVID-19 vaccine listed by TCRdb under 2021. Study-level background: A total of about 230 trial participants underwent TCR sequencing, of whom approximately 210 received two doses of AZD1222 and about 25 received two doses of the MenACWY control vaccine. Enrollment into the trials was organized by age into subgroups of 18-55, 56-69 and 70-plus years, and those subgroups contained approximately 150, 30 and 60 TCR-sequenced participants, respectively.

What the authors observed across the whole study: CD4 TCRs associated with the vaccine covered the entire spike protein, and the dominant responses were in regions 160-218 and 743-854. Most participants were white British and females outnumbered males, and the authors suggested that clonal diversity may have been underestimated. Because no day 14 peak-response samples were available, the repertoires could be characterized only after the peak T cell response. After two AZD1222 doses, spike-specific TCR breadth and depth were significantly higher than at day 0 and than in MenACWY recipients. Conclusions about previously exposed vaccinees are limited because only five or six AZD1222 recipients were SARS-CoV-2 seropositive at baseline. Nearly half of unique spike-specific TCRs reportedly recognized epitopes outside regions mutated in the B.1.351 and B.1.1.7 variants. The 56-69-year group was small, and its depth increase did not reach significance, likely because of low power.

The CDR3 regions of human TCRbeta chains were subjected to immunosequencing. The published analysis was carried out like this. Repertoire TCRs were checked for matches against a reference library of SARS-CoV-2-specific TCRs that had been generated using the MIRA antigen-specificity platform. Breadth meant the fraction of unique TCRs that were SARS-CoV-2-associated, whereas depth meant the fraction of total T cells that were SARS-CoV-2-associated. Using the MIRA data, every spike-specific TCR was mapped to the spike region that the TCR reacted to and assigned to either a CD4 or a CD8 class. Log10-transformed breadth and depth values were compared by one-way ANOVA with Sidak's multiple comparisons tests. Not all clones reach the TCRdb copy of this immuneACCESS table, which keeps in-frame sequences only. Checked studies attribute under half of the gap to unresolved V genes and leave the rest unexplained. That table supplies the V and J calls and clone size; D and trimming were determined from the DNA. The sample table shows 120,000 to 150,000 clones, and around 83% are seen once. The ten biggest clones cover over 4% of the sample.

This sample comprised peripheral blood, obtained on day 0 of MenACWY control vaccination. The TCR was taken from an adult in good health. Recombination joined TRBV7-7 with TRBJ2-3; a stretch of 11 junction bases matches TRBD1. The CDR3 has the sequence CASSLGTGGRTDTQYF. The sequence in DNA is TGTGCCAGCAGCTTAGGGACAGGGGGCAGGACAGATACGCAGTATTTT.